This T cell receptor beta chain is drawn from a study of blood T cell repertoires in COVID-19. In assigning cohorts, the study relied on participant-reported clinical history. V lost 5 bases, J lost 1 base, and 7 bases stayed unmatched. This CDR3 has 16 amino acids. In germline, CDR1 is SEHNR, CDR2 FQNEAQ (reference sequence). The assay was immunoSEQ multiplex PCR, and TCRdb's table has in-frame clones only and misses some. The sample contains roughly 250,000 clones, 75% to 90% of which appear only once. The chain carries TRBV7-9 and TRBJ2-3; 9 bases agree with TRBD2. This clonotype originated in a man aged 45-65 years who had been exposed to COVID-19. Sequencing was performed on PBMCs or T cells enriched from blood (not recorded which). In DNA form, the CDR3 reads TGTGCCAGCAGCCCGCGGGGGGGCCTGCGCACAGATACGCAGTATTTT. Translated: CASSPRGGLRTDTQYF.